The rows below give T cell receptor beta chains drawn from one sample of a study of blood T cells in healthy people across ages. TCRdb called the 5' RACE reads again in MiXCR, with one record for every CDR3 protein. The sample contains about 750,000 distinct CDR3 sequences, about 53% of which appear only once. The sample was blood. These TCRs come from a man older than 75 in good health. Each CDR3 is given with its conserved first and last residue. The size entry is marked missing in some rows and otherwise reads once, few, many or a size class.

size,length,V,CDR3
few,15,TRBV5-1,CASSTRQGNTGELFF
NA,15,TRBV20-1,CSAPFRGSSNQPQHF
NA,13,TRBV11-1,CASSLARRGEQFF
few,14,TRBV5-1,CASSLDRPSYEQYF
NA,14,TRBV4-1,CASSQGGHPYEQYF
NA,13,TRBV3-1,CASSLGRGGEQYF
many,17,TRBV28,CASTHSRARGVDNEQFF
NA,11,TRBV18,CASSPPQPQHF
few,16,TRBV9,CASSVWGGGNTGELFF
few,15,TRBV3-1,CASSRRTRSTDTQYF
NA,14,TRBV6-1,CASSETHSSHEQYF
NA,18,TRBV7-9,CASSWSGLAGDLIYEQYF
NA,12,TRBV29-1,CSVAQGGTEAFF
NA,12,TRBV20-1,CSASGSTYEQYF
NA,17,TRBV10-1,CASSDSPRQPEHRYAYF
NA,16,TRBV27,CASSTHGRNPSYEQYF
NA,15,TRBV12-3/TRBV12-4,CASRPAGTAKETQYF
NA,16,TRBV6-1,CASSSPTSGRSHEQYF
NA,15,TRBV27,CASAPLAGGPNEQYF
many,14,TRBV20-1,CSAIDNHLSYEQYF
many,13,TRBV29-1,CSGSPQRQETQYF
NA,13,TRBV18,CASSPTGSRYAYF
NA,15,TRBV11-2,CASSSNRGGHRDAYF
NA,15,TRBV12-5,CASGLVRTTADEQFF
few,16,TRBV15,CATSTPHGVLNTEAFF
NA,15,TRBV29-1,CSAGRLAGGAYEQYF
few,14,TRBV12-3/TRBV12-4,CASRLGGGDNEQFF
NA,14,TRBV20-1,CSATRTGDPYGYTF
NA,13,TRBV27,CASSFTGSDGYTF
NA,14,TRBV2,CASSDSGGKNIQYF
NA,15,TRBV20-1,CSARDRDRSTDTQYF
NA,15,TRBV28,CASSTPGHHSYEQYF
NA,16,TRBV5-1,CASSPTGTGGSYEQYF
NA,13,TRBV29-1,CSGRTGGFKEQFF
NA,18,TRBV20-1,CSARDPRTSGGAYNEQYF
NA,14,TRBV6-2/TRBV6-3,CAGSSTKLGNEQFF
few,15,TRBV29-1,CSVAELGEWGNEQFF
few,14,TRBV4-1,CASSQVGSRETQYF
NA,15,TRBV18,CASSMGLAGAGEQFF
once,17,TRBV7-8,CASSQMELAGVTGELFF
NA,14,TRBV12-3/TRBV12-4,CASRRTGMNTEAFF
NA,16,TRBV9,CASSGGLARWTDTQYF
NA,16,TRBV11-2,CASSSLSGSAYNEQFF
NA,11,TRBV20-1,CSIETERAQYF
NA,16,TRBV6-5,CASSRGLAGGTDTQYF
few,15,TRBV9,CASSVVGISTDTQYF
NA,12,TRBV12-3/TRBV12-4,CASRARRTIQYF
few,15,TRBV29-1,CSVSKSLERAYEQYF
few,19,TRBV7-8,CASSSRQGAAPSGANVLTF
NA,14,TRBV2,CASRAGVSHNEQFF
NA,15,TRBV12-3/TRBV12-4,CASSPLGTAYNEQFF
few,14,TRBV28,CASSKTGVPYEQYF
NA,15,TRBV10-3,CAIRWDREYTDTQYF
NA,20,TRBV11-3,CASSLVRTLHFAGANEKLFF
NA,18,TRBV27,CASRNYRDKTKGNYGYTF